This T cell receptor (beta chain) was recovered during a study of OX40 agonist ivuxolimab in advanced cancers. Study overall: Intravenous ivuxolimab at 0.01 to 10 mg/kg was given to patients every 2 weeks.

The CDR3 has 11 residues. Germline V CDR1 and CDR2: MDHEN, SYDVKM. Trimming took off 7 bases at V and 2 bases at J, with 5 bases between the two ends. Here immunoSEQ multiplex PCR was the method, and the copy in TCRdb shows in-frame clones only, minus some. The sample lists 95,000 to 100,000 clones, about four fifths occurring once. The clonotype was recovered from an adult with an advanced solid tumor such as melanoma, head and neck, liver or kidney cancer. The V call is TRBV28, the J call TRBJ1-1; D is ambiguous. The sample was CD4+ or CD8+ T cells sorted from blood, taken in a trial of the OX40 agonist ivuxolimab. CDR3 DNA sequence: TGTGCCAGCAAGCTAAACACTGAAGCTTTCTTT. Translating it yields CASKLNTEAFF.